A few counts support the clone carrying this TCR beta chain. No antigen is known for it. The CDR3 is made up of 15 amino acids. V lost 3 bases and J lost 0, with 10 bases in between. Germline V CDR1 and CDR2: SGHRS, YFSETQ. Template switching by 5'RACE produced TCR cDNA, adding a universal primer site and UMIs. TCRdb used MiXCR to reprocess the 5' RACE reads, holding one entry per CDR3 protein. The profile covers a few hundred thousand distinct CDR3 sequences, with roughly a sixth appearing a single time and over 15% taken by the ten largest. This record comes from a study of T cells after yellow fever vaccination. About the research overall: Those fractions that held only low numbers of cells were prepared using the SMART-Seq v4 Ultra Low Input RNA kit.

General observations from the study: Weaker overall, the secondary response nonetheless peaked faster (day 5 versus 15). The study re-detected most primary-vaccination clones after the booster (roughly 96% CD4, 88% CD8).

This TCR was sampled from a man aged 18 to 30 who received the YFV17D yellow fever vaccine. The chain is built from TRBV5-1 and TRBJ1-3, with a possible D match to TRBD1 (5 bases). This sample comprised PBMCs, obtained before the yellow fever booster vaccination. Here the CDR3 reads CASSSQGPSGNTIYF. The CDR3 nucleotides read TGCGCCAGCAGCTCCCAGGGTCCCTCTGGAAACACCATATATTTT.